One TCR beta chain is described in this entry. Its antigen remains unknown. The record originates from a study of beta chain features in type 1 diabetes. At the level of the study: In all, about 100,000,000 sorted cells from all samples were analyzed. Findings of the study overall: In patients and controls equally, PCR might favor templates that are shorter. Shorter TCRB CDR3s, moderately but significantly so, marked every one of the four CD4+ subsets in Type 1 diabetes patients.

V lost 8 bases and J lost 3, with 13 bases in between. CDR3 length equals 13 residues. Germline V gene data show CDR1 as LGHNA and CDR2 as YNFKEQ. Sequencing targeted expressed TCRB transcripts, as all isolated RNA had been reverse transcribed. The protocol was immunoSEQ multiplex PCR, while the TCRdb copy is restricted to in-frame clones and leaves out a portion. Of tens of thousands of clones in the sample, roughly 70% were seen once. The chain uses TRBV4-2 and TRBJ2-5; tentative D call: TRBD2 (5 bases). The TCR sequence derives from a man between 25 and 39 years old with type 1 diabetes. Some clones in this sample may be carry-over from other donors' samples. Sequences were obtained from Tregs from blood. The CDR3 loop reads CASGLSWEETQYF. Written as DNA, the CDR3 is TGTGCCAGCGGACTGAGTTGGGAAGAGACCCAGTACTTC.